The 23 T cell receptor beta chains given below trace back to one sample, sequenced in a study of PD-L1 blockade in urothelial cancer (dated by TCRdb to about 2017). The time point label of this sample denotes: peripheral blood 6 weeks after treatment start. Libraries came from the immunoSEQ multiplex PCR assay. TCRdb took this table from immuneACCESS and kept in-frame rearrangements with V and J called. Such tables lack part of the clones; where checked against another copy, unresolved V genes explain under half of the gap, and the rest is unexplained. For this sample there are approximately 83,000 clones; approximately 87% appear just once. The top ten constitute roughly 8% of the sample. The sequences come from PBMCs, collected around atezolizumab (anti-PD-L1) treatment. These receptor sequences come from a man in his 70s with urothelial cancer.

The V and J genes are TRBV6-1 and TRBJ2-7; unclear D gene. V was pared by 6 bases and J by 4 bases, with 16 bases between. Per germline, CDR1 MNHNS and CDR2 SASEGT. The CDR3 consists of 14 residues. CDR3 sequence (DNA): TGTGCCAGCAGCATGGCTGTTACCGTTTACGAGCAGTACTTC. Protein sequence: CASSMAVTVYEQYF.

The chain recombines TRBV6-1 with TRBJ2-3; 12 bases map to TRBD2. Germline-derived CDR1 and CDR2 are MNHNS and SASEGT. Trimming removed 0 bases from V and 3 bases from J; junction bases left unmatched: 10. The CDR3 covers 19 residues. In DNA form, the CDR3 reads TGTGCCAGCAGTGAAGCGCTTCTTGGTACTAGCGGGGGGACAGATACGCAGTATTTT. Translation gives CASSEALLGTSGGTDTQYF.

CDR3 coding DNA: TGCAGCGTTGAGCAGGGTTACGAGCAGTACTTC. Its translation: CSVEQGYEQYF. V usage is TRBV29-1 and J usage is TRBJ2-7; D is possibly TRBD1 (5 bases). V lost 3 bases, J lost 4 bases, and 7 bases lay in between. The CDR3 covers 11 residues. Germline assignment: CDR1 SQVTM and CDR2 ANQGSEA.

The CDR3 here is CASSLLGLAGVDEQFF. CDR3 DNA: TGTGCCAGCAGCTTACTTGGGCTAGCGGGAGTGGATGAGCAGTTCTTC. The chain links TRBV7-6 to TRBJ2-1, with 10 nucleotides matching TRBD2. This CDR3 region has 16 residues. Unmatched junction bases numbered 9, after V lost 2 bases and J lost 8 bases. Per the germline V gene, CDR1 is SGHVS and CDR2 is FNYEAQ.

V and J are TRBV6-1 and TRBJ2-5; 11 positions agree with TRBD1. The CDR3 is made up of 15 amino acids. Unmatched junction bases numbered 8, after V lost 4 bases and J lost 7 bases. From germline, CDR1 is MNHNS and CDR2 SASEGT. CDR3: CASSVNPGTGGTQYF. CDR3 coding DNA: TGTGCCAGCAGTGTAAATCCCGGGACAGGGGGGACCCAGTACTTC.

The chain employs TRBV25-1 and TRBJ2-6; D is possibly TRBD2 (5 bases). This CDR3 is 17 amino acids long. V was pared by 1 base and J by 3 bases, with 13 bases between. Germline CDR1 reads MGHDK; CDR2 reads SYGVNS. The CDR3 reads CASSEWGMRVGANVLTF. In nucleotides, the CDR3 is TGTGCCAGCAGTGAATGGGGAATGAGGGTTGGGGCCAACGTCCTGACTTTC.

This chain connects TRBV6-5 to TRBJ2-7; TRBD1 aligns across 8 bases. V lost 4 bases and J lost 5; bases outside the gene matches: 1. Germline CDR1 reads MNHEY; CDR2 reads SVGAGI. The CDR3 is made up of 12 amino acids. CDR3 region: CASSSDRDEQYF. The CDR3 nucleotides are TGTGCCAGCAGTTCGGACAGGGACGAGCAGTACTTC.

This rearrangement joins TRBV11-2 to TRBJ2-3, with D tentatively TRBD2 (6 bases). The CDR3 spans 15 residues. CDR1 and CDR2 from the germline V gene are SGHAT and FQNNGV. V dropped 3 bases and J dropped 6 bases, with 16 bases sitting between them. CDR3 coding DNA: TGTGCCAGCAGCTTCGTCGGACCAGGAGGGGATACGCAGTATTTT. Amino acid sequence: CASSFVGPGGDTQYF.

CDR3 bases: TGTGCCAGCAGTGAAACGGTGGTTCAGCCCCAGCATTTT. It specifies CASSETVVQPQHF. The chain uses TRBV6-1 and TRBJ1-5, with no clear D. Germline CDR1 is MNHNS and CDR2 is SASEGT. V lost 2 bases and J lost 6, with 8 bases in between. This CDR3 is 13 amino acids long.

The chain combines TRBV4-2 with TRBJ2-1; 10 bases match TRBD2. The V gene end was trimmed by 4 bases and the J gene end by 2 bases; junction bases not matched to a gene: 8. The CDR3 length is 17 residues. CDR1 and CDR2 (germline): LGHNA, YNFKEQ. This CDR3 reads CASSPLATSGAYNEQFF. CDR3 sequence (DNA): TGTGCCAGCAGCCCCTTGGCCACTAGCGGGGCCTACAATGAGCAGTTCTTC.

The chain combines TRBV5-1 with TRBJ1-2; no clear D gene. This CDR3 has 14 residues. CDR1 is SGHRS and CDR2 is YFSETQ in the germline V gene. The germline V and J ends were trimmed by 0 bases and 6 bases, with 12 bases remaining between them. CDR3 region: CASSLGGELNGYTF. The DNA of the CDR3 is TGCGCCAGCAGCTTGGGTGGGGAGCTTAATGGCTACACCTTC.

The chain is built from TRBV7-3 and TRBJ2-5; unclear D gene. This CDR3 has 13 residues. Per germline, CDR1 SGHTA and CDR2 FQGTGA. Trimming took 2 bases from V and 2 from J, leaving 6 bases between them. The chain's CDR3 is CASSLARQETQYF. The CDR3 nucleotides are TGTGCCAGCAGCTTAGCCAGGCAAGAGACCCAGTACTTC.

J is TRBJ1-5 and V is TRBV5-5; 7 positions agree with TRBD1. Trimming took 3 bases from V and 0 from J; bases not matched to a gene: 3. The germline CDR1 and CDR2 sequences are SGHKS and YYEKEE (reference sequence). The CDR3 extends over 15 amino acids. CDR3 nucleotides: TGTGCCAGCAGCTCACAGGGGAATAGCAATCAGCCCCAGCATTTT. This translates into CASSSQGNSNQPQHF.

V usage is TRBV21-1 and J usage is TRBJ1-1; no check of the table's D call, TRBD1, against the DNA was made. TRBV21-1 is a pseudogene. The CDR3 spans 14 residues. CDR3 sequence: CASSAPGTDTEAFF. As DNA, the CDR3 is TGTGCCAGCAGCGCCCCCGGGACAGACACTGAAGCTTTCTTT.

V usage is TRBV28 and J usage is TRBJ1-2; D unclear. Germline V gene sequence: CDR1 MDHEN, CDR2 SYDVKM. V was cut by 8 bases and J by 3 bases, with 19 bases left in between. This CDR3 has 15 residues. DNA of the CDR3: TGTGCCAGCCTAAAGTTGGGTCGAGGCGACTATGGCTACACCTTC. This encodes CASLKLGRGDYGYTF.

V is TRBV6-1 and J is TRBJ1-1, with D possibly matching TRBD1 (6 bases). The CDR3 consists of 12 residues. CDR1 is MNHNS, CDR2 SASEGT, per germline. The ends were cut back, 8 bases at V and 5 bases at J, with 12 bases in the middle. The CDR3 here is CASYNRDTEAFF. The DNA for the CDR3 is TGTGCCAGCTACAACAGGGATACTGAAGCTTTCTTT.

The chain is built from TRBV6-6 and TRBJ2-1, with 10 bases matching TRBD2. There are 15 residues in the CDR3. The junction had 4 bases not matched to a gene; V was cut back by 1 base and J by 7 bases. Per germline, CDR1 MNHNY and CDR2 SVGAGI (reference sequence). CDR3 DNA: TGTGCCAGCAGTTACTTGGCTAGCGGGAGAAATGAGCAGTTCTTC. Translating gives CASSYLASGRNEQFF.

The rearrangement links TRBV7-9 to TRBJ2-1; TRBD2 matches at 7 bases. The germline CDR1 and CDR2 sequences are SEHNR and FQNEAQ (reference sequence). This CDR3 is 17 amino acids long. After removal of 8 bases from V and 0 bases from J, the junction contained 13 bases not matched to a gene. The CDR3 is CASEGLADWSSYNEQFF. The CDR3 region has the DNA TGTGCCAGCGAGGGGCTAGCGGATTGGAGCTCCTACAATGAGCAGTTCTTC.

This clone appeared once. The chain links TRBV6-5 to TRBJ2-1, with D possibly matching TRBD2 (6 bases). Trimming removed 0 bases from V and 9 bases from J, with 15 bases in between. Germline CDR1 is MNHEY and CDR2 is SVGAGI. The CDR3 spans 15 residues. The CDR3 bases are TGTGCCAGCAGTTACTCGTCACTAGCTAGGGGTGAGCAGTTCTTC. This codes for CASSYSSLARGEQFF.

The rearrangement joins TRBV10-3 to TRBJ2-7; possibly TRBD2 for D (6 bases). CDR3 length: 13 residues. The ends were cut back, 7 bases at V and 3 bases at J, with 13 bases in the middle. CDR1 ENHRY and CDR2 SYGVKD come from the germline V gene. The CDR3 bases are TGTGCCATCACCCGGGACTCCTACTACGAGCAGTACTTC. Protein sequence: CAITRDSYYEQYF.

The rearrangement links TRBV6-1 to TRBJ1-2; tentative D call: TRBD1 (5 bases). The CDR3 spans 15 residues. Germline CDR1 and CDR2: MNHNS and SASEGT. V gave up 7 bases and J gave up 6 bases, with 21 bases separating them. The CDR3 coding sequence is TGTGCCAGCACCCTCCGGGCCTGGGACTATGATGGCTACACCTTC. This sequence encodes CASTLRAWDYDGYTF.

V gene TRBV6-5 combines with J gene TRBJ2-5, with 8 bases aligning to TRBD2. The V gene end was trimmed by 6 bases and the J gene end by 5 bases; junction bases not matched to a gene: 5. The CDR3 extends over 13 amino acids. In germline, CDR1 is MNHEY, CDR2 SVGAGI. CDR3 sequence (DNA): TGTGCCAGCAGGAGAGCGGGGGCGGAGACCCAGTACTTC. It translates to CASRRAGAETQYF.

This clone showed up just a few times. V usage is TRBV29-1 and J usage is TRBJ2-7; 7 bases are a match to TRBD1. J lost 2 bases, V lost 5 bases, and 12 bases had no gene match. This CDR3 has 15 residues. CDR1 is SQVTM and CDR2 is ANQGSEA in the germline V gene. The CDR3 spells CSVLKLTGKTYEQYF. The CDR3 DNA reads TGCAGCGTTCTTAAACTGACAGGGAAAACCTACGAGCAGTACTTC.